Listed below are T cell receptor beta chains from one sample, sequenced in a study of blood T cell repertoires in COVID-19. The table came from immunoSEQ multiplex PCR; TCRdb's copy has only in-frame clones and leaves some out. The repertoire consists of 70,000 or so clones, with just under 80% occurring once and the leading ten covering roughly 44%. The sample was peripheral blood. The receptor source for this set is a human donor in a cohort sampled during active COVID-19. The conserved cysteine and the conserved F or W are not part of the CDR3 here. Each record gives: V gene, CDR3 protein.

v_call: TRBV6-5
cdr3_aa: ASSSTSGVQETQY

v_call: TRBV7-2
cdr3_aa: ASSSNRENQPQH

v_call: TRBV13
cdr3_aa: ASSSRTSGRAYRDTQY

v_call: TRBV6-6
cdr3_aa: ASTSRLASDTQY

v_call: TRBV19
cdr3_aa: ASSPAGRGTSGANVLT

v_call: TRBV5-1
cdr3_aa: ASSLDQGTYNEQF

v_call: TRBV6-6
cdr3_aa: ASTMTGANSPLH

v_call: TRBV20-1
cdr3_aa: SASPWAGGPQNEQY

v_call: TRBV7-2
cdr3_aa: ASSAHRDRGLVNTEAF

v_call: TRBV5-1
cdr3_aa: ASSSGQAHNYGYT

v_call: TRBV3-1/TRBV3-2
cdr3_aa: ASSRQLAGVAYEQY

v_call: TRBV6-6
cdr3_aa: ASSQQPRGQLPLNTEAF

v_call: TRBV12-3/TRBV12-4
cdr3_aa: ASSTDGGYEQY

v_call: TRBV5-1
cdr3_aa: ASSLVEGGIETQY

v_call: TRBV19
cdr3_aa: ASSITPNTGELF

v_call: TRBV27
cdr3_aa: ASSLSNRGRTEAF

v_call: TRBV28
cdr3_aa: ASSSAEVGTDTQY

v_call: TRBV28
cdr3_aa: ASSLDMMNTEAF

v_call: TRBV14
cdr3_aa: ASSLSGRASNEQF

v_call: TRBV5-1
cdr3_aa: ASSSRTGRTEAF

v_call: TRBV5-4
cdr3_aa: ASSVTLDSNEKLF

v_call: TRBV12-3/TRBV12-4
cdr3_aa: ASRVTGGYGYT

v_call: TRBV28
cdr3_aa: ASRGGDSSYNEQF

v_call: TRBV18
cdr3_aa: ASSQGQGVGNTIY

v_call: TRBV28
cdr3_aa: ASRDRGWVGYT

v_call: TRBV7-9
cdr3_aa: ASSPRTGGSYNEQF

v_call: TRBV7-9
cdr3_aa: ASSLASGRMNEQF

v_call: TRBV19
cdr3_aa: ASSADPGTEYGYT

v_call: TRBV19
cdr3_aa: ASSIMRGGETQY

v_call: TRBV19
cdr3_aa: ASSRAGHMNTEAF

v_call: TRBV19
cdr3_aa: ASKYGLEFPAAQY

v_call: TRBV6-4
cdr3_aa: ASSWGREASDTQY

v_call: TRBV6-2/TRBV6-3
cdr3_aa: ASSPPGTAEKLF

v_call: TRBV27
cdr3_aa: ASGLRPSYEQY

v_call: TRBV3-1/TRBV3-2
cdr3_aa: ASSQGWGQGRSGYT

v_call: TRBV6-5
cdr3_aa: ASNTWDRAHEQY

v_call: TRBV2
cdr3_aa: ASSAGQGGQPQH

v_call: TRBV13
cdr3_aa: ASSSTPTEQY

v_call: TRBV7-2
cdr3_aa: ASSPAGGDYNEQF

v_call: TRBV6-6
cdr3_aa: ASSPRTGDGETQY

v_call: TRBV6-5
cdr3_aa: ASRTGGYGYT

v_call: TRBV5-1
cdr3_aa: ASSRGASGQTDTQY

v_call: TRBV14
cdr3_aa: ARSHPWSYMNTEAF

v_call: TRBV4-1
cdr3_aa: ASSYGQGGYEQY